The entry below gives a single T cell receptor (beta chain) sequence along with its context. Its specificity is unknown. Germline-derived CDR1 and CDR2 are SGDLS and YYNGEE. V lost 4 bases and J lost 6; bases outside the gene matches: 7. The CDR3 covers 14 residues. The data were obtained in a study of cytomegalovirus exposure and HLA in healthy donors. Study-level background: As an earlier analysis found, some 170 million T cells yielded about 120 million unique TCR beta sequences. The early release's HLA-typed donors yielded 78 million or so unique TCRs.

Primers for the PCR totalled 60 Vbeta and 13 Jbeta. Method: immunoSEQ multiplex PCR; TCRdb's copy keeps in-frame clones and lacks some. The data show around 110,000 clones, 50% to 75% seen once. Findings and caveats of the study: The authors later found HLA-associated TCR beta chains more clonally expanded than equally common others. The investigators catalogued 180 or so TCR beta chains as cytomegalovirus-associated.

Specimen: PBMCs. The chain uses TRBV9 and TRBJ2-1, with TRBD2 identical over 7 bases. The receptor was isolated from a woman in her forties in good health and CMV-seropositive. CDR3 sequence (DNA): TGTGCCAGCAGCCTTGCCGGGACTATCAATGAGCAGTTCTTC. This translates into CASSLAGTINEQFF.